This T cell receptor beta chain was documented in a study of T cell responses to AZD1222 COVID-19 vaccine. Broader study findings: Donors, mostly white British, included more females; clonal diversity was possibly underestimated.

Per the germline V gene, CDR1 is KGHSH and CDR2 is LQKENI. The V segment lost 6 bases and the J segment 2 bases; nucleotides outside the gene matches: 7. The CDR3 has 15 amino acids. Remarks on this clone: Antigen unknown.

Measured with immunoSEQ multiplex PCR; TCRdb has only the in-frame clones, and not every one. The table has around 200,000 clones, roughly 93% seen once; the top ten hold 3% to 5%. The TCR comes from an adult in good health. The sample consisted of peripheral blood, taken on day 0 of AZD1222 vaccination. This chain joins TRBV18 and TRBJ2-5, with 9 bases lining up with TRBD2. The CDR3 protein is CASSPGTSTQETQYF. In DNA form, the CDR3 reads TGTGCCAGCTCTCCCGGGACTAGCACTCAAGAGACCCAGTACTTC.